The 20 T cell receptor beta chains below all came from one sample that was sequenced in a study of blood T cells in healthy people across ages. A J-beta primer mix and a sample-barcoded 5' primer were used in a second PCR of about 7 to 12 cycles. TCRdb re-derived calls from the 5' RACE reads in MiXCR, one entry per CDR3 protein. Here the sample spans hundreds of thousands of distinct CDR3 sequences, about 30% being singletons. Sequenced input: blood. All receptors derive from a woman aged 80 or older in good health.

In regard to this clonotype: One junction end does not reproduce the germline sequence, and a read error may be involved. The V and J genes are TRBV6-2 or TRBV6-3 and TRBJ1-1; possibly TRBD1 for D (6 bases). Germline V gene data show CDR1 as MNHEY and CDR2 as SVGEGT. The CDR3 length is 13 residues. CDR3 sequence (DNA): TGTGTCAGCAGTCTCATCCAGGGGACTGAAGCTTTCTTT. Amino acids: CVSSLIQGTEAFF.

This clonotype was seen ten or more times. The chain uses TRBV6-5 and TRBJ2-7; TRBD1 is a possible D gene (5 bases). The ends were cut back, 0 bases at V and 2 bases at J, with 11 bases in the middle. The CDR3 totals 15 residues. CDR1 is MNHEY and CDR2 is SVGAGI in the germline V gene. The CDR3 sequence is CASSYSMPGTYEQYF. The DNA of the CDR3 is TGTGCCAGCAGTTACTCGATGCCAGGGACCTACGAGCAGTACTTC.

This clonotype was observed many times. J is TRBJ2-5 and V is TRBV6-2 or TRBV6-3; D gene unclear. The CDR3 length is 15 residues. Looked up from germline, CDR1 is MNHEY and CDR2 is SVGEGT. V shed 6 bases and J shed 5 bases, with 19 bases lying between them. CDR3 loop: CASSSGSSGTETQYF. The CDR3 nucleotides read TGTGCCAGCAGCTCTGGCTCCTCGGGTACCGAGACCCAGTACTTC.

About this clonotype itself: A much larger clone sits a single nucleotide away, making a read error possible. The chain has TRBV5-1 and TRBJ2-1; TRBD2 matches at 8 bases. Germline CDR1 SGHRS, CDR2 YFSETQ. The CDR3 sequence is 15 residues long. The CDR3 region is CAGSLDVGGANEQFF. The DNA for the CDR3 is TGCGCCGGCAGCTTGGATGTCGGGGGGGCGAATGAGCAGTTCTTC.

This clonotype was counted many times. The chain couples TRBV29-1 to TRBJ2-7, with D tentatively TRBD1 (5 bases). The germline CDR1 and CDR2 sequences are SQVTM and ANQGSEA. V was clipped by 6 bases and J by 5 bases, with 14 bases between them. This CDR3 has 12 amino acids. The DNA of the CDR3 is TGCAGCGTGGATCCAGGGTCCCACGAGCAGTACTTC. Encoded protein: CSVDPGSHEQYF.

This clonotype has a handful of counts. The CDR3 DNA reads as TGCGCCAGCAGCTTGGACCAGGGAGGCAATTCACCCCTCCACTTT. Its translation is CASSLDQGGNSPLHF. This chain links TRBV5-1 with TRBJ1-6; D is possibly TRBD1 (5 bases). The CDR3 length is 15 residues. The germline V and J ends were trimmed by 0 bases and 7 bases, with 11 bases remaining between them. Per germline, CDR1 SGHRS and CDR2 YFSETQ. Drawing the rest from reference TRBV5-1 and TRBJ1-6, the complete variable domain is KAGVTQTPRYLIKTRGQQVTLSCSPISGHRSVSWYQQTPGQGLQFLFEYFSETQRNKGNFPGRFSGRQFSNSRSEMNVSTLELGDSALYLCASSLDQGGNSPLHFGNGTRLTVT.

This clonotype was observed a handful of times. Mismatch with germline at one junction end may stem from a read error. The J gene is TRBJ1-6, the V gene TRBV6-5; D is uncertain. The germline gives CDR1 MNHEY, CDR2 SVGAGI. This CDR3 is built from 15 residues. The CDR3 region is CASSYSPKTDSPPHF. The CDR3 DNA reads TGTGCCAGCAGTTACTCTCCGAAGACGGATTCACCCCCCCACTTT.

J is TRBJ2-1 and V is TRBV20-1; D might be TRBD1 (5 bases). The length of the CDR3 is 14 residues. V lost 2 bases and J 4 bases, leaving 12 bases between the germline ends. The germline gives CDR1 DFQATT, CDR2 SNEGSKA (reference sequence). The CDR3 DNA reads TGCAGTGCTAGAATCCAGGGCCGGTACAATGAGCAGTTCTTC. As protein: CSARIQGRYNEQFF.

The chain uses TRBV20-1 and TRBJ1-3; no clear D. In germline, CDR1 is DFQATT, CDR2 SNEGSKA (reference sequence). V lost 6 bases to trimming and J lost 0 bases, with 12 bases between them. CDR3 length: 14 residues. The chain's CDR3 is CSANPETSGNTIYF. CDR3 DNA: TGCAGTGCAAATCCAGAAACCTCTGGAAACACCATATATTTT.

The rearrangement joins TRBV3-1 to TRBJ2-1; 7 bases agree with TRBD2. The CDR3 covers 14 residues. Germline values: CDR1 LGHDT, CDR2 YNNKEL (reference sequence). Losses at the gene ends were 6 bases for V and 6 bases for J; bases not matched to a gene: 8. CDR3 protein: CASRLRSGANEQFF. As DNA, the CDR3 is TGTGCCAGCAGACTCCGAAGCGGGGCCAATGAGCAGTTCTTC.

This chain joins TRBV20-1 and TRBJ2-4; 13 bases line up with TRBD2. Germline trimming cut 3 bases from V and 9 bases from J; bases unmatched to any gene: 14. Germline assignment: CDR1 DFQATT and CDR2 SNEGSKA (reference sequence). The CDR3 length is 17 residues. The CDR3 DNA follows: TGCAGTGCTAGCCCAACCAAACTAGCGGGGGGGCCTGGCATTCAGTACTTC. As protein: CSASPTKLAGGPGIQYF.

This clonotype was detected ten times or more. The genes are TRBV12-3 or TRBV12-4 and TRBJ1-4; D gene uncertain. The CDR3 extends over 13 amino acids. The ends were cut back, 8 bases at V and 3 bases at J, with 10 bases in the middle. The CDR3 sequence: CASSWWANEKLFF. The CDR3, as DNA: TGTGCCAGCTCGTGGTGGGCTAATGAAAAACTGTTTTTT.

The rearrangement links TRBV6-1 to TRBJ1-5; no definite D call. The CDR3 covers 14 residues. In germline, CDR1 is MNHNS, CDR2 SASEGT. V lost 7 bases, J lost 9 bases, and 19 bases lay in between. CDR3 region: CASTTSRASRPQHF. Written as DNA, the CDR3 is TGTGCCAGCACGACTTCTCGAGCAAGTCGGCCCCAGCATTTT.

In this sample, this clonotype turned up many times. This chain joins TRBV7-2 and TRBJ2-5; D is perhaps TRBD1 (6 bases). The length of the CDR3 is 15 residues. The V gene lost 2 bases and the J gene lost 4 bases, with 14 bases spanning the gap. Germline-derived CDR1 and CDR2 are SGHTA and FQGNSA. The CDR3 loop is CASSLPTTGTETQYF. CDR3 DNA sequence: TGTGCCAGCAGCTTACCTACTACAGGGACAGAGACCCAGTACTTC. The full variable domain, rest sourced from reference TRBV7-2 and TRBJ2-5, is GAGVSQSPSNKVTEKGKDVELRCDPISGHTALYWYRQSLGQGLEFLIYFQGNSAPDKSGLPSDRFSAERTGGSVSTLTIQRTQQEDSAVYLCASSLPTTGTETQYFGPGTRLLVL.

CDR3 protein: CASSRPGMYEQYF. CDR3 nucleotide sequence: TGTGCCAGCAGTAGACCGGGTATGTACGAGCAGTACTTC. The V call is TRBV7-9, the J call TRBJ2-7; D remains unclear. Germline V gene lookup returns CDR1 SEHNR and CDR2 FQNEAQ (reference sequence). The CDR3 covers 13 residues. Deletions cut 6 bases from V and 4 bases from J, with 13 bases between. Drawing the rest from reference TRBV7-9 and TRBJ2-7, the complete variable domain is DTGVSQNPRHKITKRGQNVTFRCDPISEHNRLYWYRQTLGQGPEFLTYFQNEAQLEKSRLLSDRFSAERPKGSFSTLEIQRTEQGDSAMYLCASSRPGMYEQYFGPGTRLTVT.

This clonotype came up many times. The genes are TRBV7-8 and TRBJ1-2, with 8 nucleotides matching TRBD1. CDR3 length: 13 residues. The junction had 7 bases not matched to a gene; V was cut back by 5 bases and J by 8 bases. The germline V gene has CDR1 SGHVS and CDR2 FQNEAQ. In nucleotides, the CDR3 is TGTGCCAGCAGCGGTTACAGGGGGATAGGCTACACCTTC. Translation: CASSGYRGIGYTF.

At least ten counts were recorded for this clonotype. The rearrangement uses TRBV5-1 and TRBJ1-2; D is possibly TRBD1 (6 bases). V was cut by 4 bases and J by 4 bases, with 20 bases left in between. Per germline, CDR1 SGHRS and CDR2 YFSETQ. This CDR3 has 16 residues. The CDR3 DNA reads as TGCGCCAGCAGCGACGAGGACAGAAGTGGGATCTATGGCTACACCTTC. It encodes CASSDEDRSGIYGYTF.

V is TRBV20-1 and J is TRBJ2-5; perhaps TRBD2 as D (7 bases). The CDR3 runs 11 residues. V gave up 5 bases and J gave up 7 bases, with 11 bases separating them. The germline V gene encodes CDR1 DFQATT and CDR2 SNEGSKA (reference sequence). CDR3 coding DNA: TGCAGTGCTCCCGGGGGGCTGACCCAGTACTTC. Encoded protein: CSAPGGLTQYF.

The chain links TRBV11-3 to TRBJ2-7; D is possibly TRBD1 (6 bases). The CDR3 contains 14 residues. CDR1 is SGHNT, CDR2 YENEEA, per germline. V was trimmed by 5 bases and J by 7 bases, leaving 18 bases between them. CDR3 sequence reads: CASSLQGSYNEQYF. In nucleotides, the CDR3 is TGTGCCAGCAGCCTACAGGGTTCATACAATGAGCAGTACTTC.

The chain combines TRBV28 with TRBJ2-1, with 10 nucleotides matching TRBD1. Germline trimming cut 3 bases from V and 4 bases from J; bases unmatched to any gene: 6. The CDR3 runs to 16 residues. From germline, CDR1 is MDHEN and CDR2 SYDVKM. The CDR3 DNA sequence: TGTGCCAGCAGTTTTATCCGGGGACAGGGGTACAATGAGCAGTTCTTC. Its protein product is CASSFIRGQGYNEQFF.